The clone carrying this T cell receptor (beta chain) was counted at least ten times. The sample comes from a study of response to subunit inactivated influenza vaccine. TCRdb called the RT-PCR reads again in MiXCR, with one record for every CDR3 protein. The sample yields about 540,000 distinct CDR3 sequences, around 25% seen once. Between the trimmed V and J ends, which lost 4 bases and 1 base, there was a span of 13 bases. This CDR3 contains 15 residues. This same sample was also taken into another study, of T cells expressing NK-cell markers. That work adds: Production of TCR beta cDNA relied on 5'RACE template switching with UMIs. The CD3+CD56-NKG2C+ fraction of a few donors was likewise dominated by these clonotypes.

The sequence derives from a man aged 50 or older who received an inactivated influenza vaccine. Material: CD4+ T cells sorted from PBMCs, obtained 12 days after vaccination. J is TRBJ1-1 and V is TRBV12-3 or TRBV12-4; D is possibly TRBD1 (6 bases). The CDR3: CASSSFGGPNTEAFF. The CDR3 DNA is TGTGCCAGCAGTTCCTTCGGGGGCCCGAACACTGAAGCTTTCTTT.